This T cell receptor (beta chain) originates from a study of OX40 agonist ivuxolimab in advanced cancers. With respect to the entire study: Ivuxolimab was an agonistic, fully human IgG2 monoclonal antibody directed against OX40 (CD134), a costimulatory receptor. Intravenous ivuxolimab was administered to patients every 2 weeks at six dose levels: 0.01, 0.1, 0.3, 1.5, 3 and 10 mg/kg. Of the roughly 52 dose-escalation patients, hepatocellular carcinoma was present in around 19, melanoma in approximately 15, renal cell carcinoma in 9 and head and neck cancer in 9. The purpose of peripheral TCRbeta sequencing was to test whether ivuxolimab changed TCR sequence diversity and led to clonal T-cell expansion. Prior anti-PD-1, anti-PD-L1 or anti-CTLA-4 therapy was permitted, and 30% to 50% of dose-escalation patients had received checkpoint inhibitors. A male proportion of nearly 85% and a mean age of approximately 55 years, ranging from about 23 to 79, were recorded for the dose-escalation cohort. Partial responses occurred in three dose-escalation patients, of whom one had hepatocellular carcinoma and two had cutaneous melanoma. The paper reports the monotherapy dose-escalation portion (N of about 50 patients) of the phase I ivuxolimab trial.

Comments on this clone: Its antigen remains unidentified. Per-nucleotide qualities are absent, and no much larger clonotype sits a single base away.

The CDR3, cysteine through phenylalanine, is 10 amino acids long. Of the read, only the CDR3 DNA is kept; its 30 bases are in frame from base 1. V loses 10 bases of germline sequence and J loses 11 bases, and the interval between the two ends is 14 bases. Per the germline V gene (reference sequence), SEHNR is the CDR1 and FQNEAQ is the CDR2. The trial excluded patients who had a history of autoimmune disease or who were on systemic immunosuppression. Peripheral blood for TCR sequencing was collected from all dose cohorts at baseline, on cycle 4 day 1, and on cycle 7 day 1. Samples came from an open-label, multicenter, first-in-human phase I dose-escalation trial of ivuxolimab. Adults with locally advanced or metastatic melanoma, renal cell carcinoma, hepatocellular carcinoma or head and neck squamous cell carcinoma were enrolled in the trial. Before TCR sequencing, CD4+ T cells and CD8+ T cells were sorted from peripheral blood as separate populations.

Results the study describes overall, beyond this receptor: At doses of 0.1 to 3.0 mg/kg, clonal expansion of both CD4+ and CD8+ blood T cells was observed from baseline to week 6. In partial responders in the 0.1-3.0 mg/kg groups, normalized peripheral clonal expansion was found to be among the lowest, especially among CD8+ T cells. After ivuxolimab, more expanded clones were found on average in CD8+ T cells than in CD4+ T cells. The antigen specificity of the clonally expanded peripheral T cells was not determined. Low levels of normalized T-cell clonal expansion were also seen in some nonresponding patients.

Genomic DNA was isolated from the sorted cells so that the TCRbeta CDR3 region could be sequenced. The immunoSEQ Assay was used for sequencing of TCRbeta CDR3 regions. Drawn from immuneACCESS, this table holds only the in-frame rearrangements with V and J called that TCRdb kept. Clones are partly lost; checked studies trace under half to an unresolved V gene and leave the rest unexplained. The sample includes around 67,000 clones, with about 90% observed a single time. About 1.3% of the sample goes to the ten largest clones. The TCR sequence derives from an adult with an advanced solid tumor such as melanoma, head and neck, liver or kidney cancer. The rearranged segments are TRBV7-9 and TRBJ1-1, with the D gene too uncertain to name. Sequencing was performed on CD4+ or CD8+ T cells sorted from blood, taken in a trial of the OX40 agonist ivuxolimab. For the CDR3, the sequence is CATQLVAAFF. The nucleotide sequence is given as TGTGCCACTCAATTAGTCGCCGCTTTCTTT. With all but the CDR3 taken from the reference TRBV7-9 and TRBJ1-1 genes, the full variable domain is: DTGVSQNPRHKITKRGQNVTFRCDPISEHNRLYWYRQTLGQGPEFLTYFQNEAQLEKSRLLSDRFSAERPKGSFSTLEIQRTEQGDSAMYLCATQLVAAFFGQGTRLTVV.